The 18 T cell receptor beta chains below come from one sample, sequenced in a study of blood T cell repertoires in COVID-19. Assay: immunoSEQ multiplex PCR; the TCRdb copy retains only in-frame clones and omits some. The sample gives roughly 150,000 clones, about 85% of which show up once; about 8.1% is in the top ten. Input material: peripheral blood. These receptors all come from a woman aged 80 or over with COVID-19, enrolled during active disease.

The chain employs TRBV5-6 and TRBJ1-2; 9 bases match TRBD1. After removal of 4 bases from V and 3 bases from J, the junction contained 7 bases not matched to a gene. CDR3 length: 15 residues. Germline V gives CDR1 SGHDT, CDR2 YYEEEE. CDR3 amino acids: CASSPGQGWDYGYTF. The CDR3 DNA is TGTGCCAGCAGCCCGGGACAGGGCTGGGACTATGGCTACACCTTC.

DNA for the CDR3: TGCGCCAGCAGCAGCTCCGGGATAACGGTCTACGAGCAGTACTTC. Residues: CASSSSGITVYEQYF. The rearrangement uses TRBV5-1 and TRBJ2-7, with D possibly being TRBD2 (5 bases). The CDR3 runs 15 residues. Trimming took off 4 bases at V and 3 bases at J, with 17 bases between the two ends. Germline assignment: CDR1 SGHRS and CDR2 YFSETQ. The whole variable domain, filled in from reference TRBV5-1 and TRBJ2-7, reads KAGVTQTPRYLIKTRGQQVTLSCSPISGHRSVSWYQQTPGQGLQFLFEYFSETQRNKGNFPGRFSGRQFSNSRSEMNVSTLELGDSALYLCASSSSGITVYEQYFGPGTRLTVT.

The chain joins TRBV7-9 to TRBJ1-4; a possible D gene is TRBD1 (6 bases). This CDR3 region has 14 residues. V lost 1 base and J lost 6, with 9 bases in between. Per the germline V gene, CDR1 is SEHNR and CDR2 is FQNEAQ (reference sequence). The CDR3 bases are TGTGCCAGCAGCTTAGATACAGGGTATGAAAAACTGTTTTTT. It translates to CASSLDTGYEKLFF. The full variable domain, completed using reference TRBV7-9 and TRBJ1-4, is DTGVSQNPRHKITKRGQNVTFRCDPISEHNRLYWYRQTLGQGPEFLTYFQNEAQLEKSRLLSDRFSAERPKGSFSTLEIQRTEQGDSAMYLCASSLDTGYEKLFFGSGTQLSVL.

The chain recombines TRBV19 with TRBJ2-7; the D gene is possibly TRBD2 (6 bases). The CDR3 runs 15 residues. The germline V gene encodes CDR1 LNHDA and CDR2 SQIVND (reference sequence). V lost 5 bases to trimming and J lost 4 bases, with 18 bases between them. CDR3 nucleotides: TGTGCCAGTAGTCACGACCCTTCGGGGGAATACGAGCAGTACTTC. It yields the protein CASSHDPSGEYEQYF.

The CDR3 DNA is TGCAGCGTCGGCCAGGGACAGGGAACTGGATATGGCTACACCTTC. This encodes CSVGQGQGTGYGYTF. The chain has TRBV29-1 and TRBJ1-2, with 9 bases fitting TRBD1. This CDR3 region has 15 residues. With 6 bases clipped from V and 5 bases from J, the junction kept 13 bases outside the gene matches. Per germline, CDR1 SQVTM and CDR2 ANQGSEA.

The chain links TRBV6-2 or TRBV6-3 to TRBJ2-5, with 8 positions matching TRBD2. V was clipped by 5 bases and J by 9 bases; unmatched bases: 20. There are 17 residues in the CDR3. Germline V gene sequence: CDR1 MNHEY, CDR2 SVGEGT. The CDR3 spells CASSPRTSFAHNSAQYF. The CDR3, as DNA: TGTGCCAGCAGTCCACGGACTAGCTTCGCCCATAATAGCGCCCAGTACTTC.

This chain joins TRBV18 and TRBJ2-1, with TRBD2 identical over 9 bases. V shed 3 bases and J 5 bases; nucleotides not matched to a gene: 5. The CDR3 length is 15 residues. Germline CDR1 reads KGHSH; CDR2 reads LQKENI. The CDR3 spells CASSPLAGFDNEQFF. DNA of the CDR3: TGTGCCAGCTCACCCCTAGCGGGATTCGACAATGAGCAGTTCTTC.

The CDR3 loop is CASSFRGGASDTQYF. The CDR3 DNA reads as TGTGCCAGCAGCTTTCGTGGCGGCGCCTCAGATACGCAGTATTTT. The V call is TRBV7-9, the J call TRBJ2-3; D remains ambiguous. The CDR3 is 15 amino acids. CDR1 and CDR2 (germline): SEHNR, FQNEAQ (reference sequence). Between the trimmed V and J ends, which lost 3 bases and 4 bases, there was a span of 14 bases. Filled out from reference TRBV7-9 and TRBJ2-3, the complete variable domain reads DTGVSQNPRHKITKRGQNVTFRCDPISEHNRLYWYRQTLGQGPEFLTYFQNEAQLEKSRLLSDRFSAERPKGSFSTLEIQRTEQGDSAMYLCASSFRGGASDTQYFGPGTRLTVL.

The genes are TRBV19 and TRBJ1-6, with D perhaps TRBD1 (5 bases). There are 14 residues in the CDR3. The germline gives CDR1 LNHDA, CDR2 SQIVND (reference sequence). V was cut by 3 bases and J by 7 bases, with 10 bases left in between. For the CDR3, the DNA is TGTGCCAGTAGTATCGCAGGGAGGAATTCACCCCTCCACTTT. Protein sequence: CASSIAGRNSPLHF.

V gene TRBV28 combines with J gene TRBJ1-3; possibly TRBD1 for D (5 bases). The germline CDR1 and CDR2 sequences are MDHEN and SYDVKM. This CDR3 has 15 residues. V was clipped by 7 bases and J by 3 bases, with 16 bases between them. CDR3 sequence (DNA): TGTGCCAGCACGGAGGGGCGCGATTATGGAAACACCATATATTTT. Protein sequence: CASTEGRDYGNTIYF.

The chain couples TRBV2 to TRBJ1-6; D gene unclear. The germline V gene encodes CDR1 SNHLY and CDR2 FYNNEI. This CDR3 has 16 residues. Trimming took 4 bases from V and 0 from J, leaving 10 bases between them. CDR3 region: CASSGRGSSYNSPLHF. The CDR3 DNA reads as TGTGCCAGCAGTGGACGGGGAAGCTCCTATAATTCACCCCTCCACTTT.

V usage is TRBV25-1 and J usage is TRBJ2-7; possible D gene TRBD1, 6 bases. Trimming stripped 3 bases from V and 3 bases from J, with 15 bases between. The CDR3 is 15 residues long. Germline V lookup: CDR1 MGHDK, CDR2 SYGVNS. The CDR3 reads CASSEVSGDLYEQYF. CDR3 sequence (DNA): TGTGCCAGCAGTGAGGTGTCAGGGGACCTCTACGAGCAGTACTTC.

This chain links TRBV2 with TRBJ2-2; D is undetermined. This CDR3 has 13 residues. Trimming removed 8 bases from V and 5 bases from J, with 12 bases in between. Germline assignment: CDR1 SNHLY and CDR2 FYNNEI. The CDR3 is CASAGPGTGELFF. The CDR3, as DNA: TGTGCCAGCGCAGGTCCAGGTACCGGGGAGCTGTTTTTT.

This clone was observed once. The V and J genes are TRBV23-1 and TRBJ2-7, with D maybe TRBD1 (5 bases). TRBV23-1 is an ORF for which the function is uncertain. This CDR3 region has 13 residues. Between the trimmed V and J ends, which lost 0 bases and 6 bases, there was a span of 9 bases. CDR3 bases: TGCGCCAGCAGTCAATCGCAGGGTCCCGAGCAGTACTTC. It yields the protein CASSQSQGPEQYF.

V usage is TRBV5-1 and J usage is TRBJ2-5; TRBD2 matches 8 bases. V was pared by 6 bases and J by 4 bases, with 5 bases of the junction left unmatched. The CDR3 spans 13 residues. CDR1 and CDR2 (germline): SGHRS, YFSETQ. The CDR3 is CASTPGGLETQYF. The CDR3 coding sequence is TGCGCCAGCACACCGGGAGGGCTAGAGACCCAGTACTTC.

V is TRBV19 and J is TRBJ2-2; TRBD1 might be the D (5 bases). CDR1 is LNHDA, CDR2 SQIVND, per germline (reference sequence). The ends were cut back, 5 bases at V and 3 bases at J, with 10 bases in the middle. The CDR3 consists of 14 residues. The CDR3 nucleotides read TGTGCCAGTAGTGTTCAGGGTGACACCGGGGAGCTGTTTTTT. Translated, it gives CASSVQGDTGELFF.

The CDR3: CASSLRPTLNQETQYF. In DNA form, the CDR3 reads TGTGCCAGCAGCCTGAGGCCGACTCTGAACCAAGAGACCCAGTACTTC. V usage is TRBV7-3 and J usage is TRBJ2-5, with D uncertain. Germline CDR1 and CDR2: SGHTA and FQGTGA. The CDR3 loop spans 16 amino acids. Trimming stripped 5 bases from V and 0 bases from J, with 16 bases between.

The V and J genes are TRBV5-4 and TRBJ2-3, with TRBD2 matching 7 bases. V lost 4 bases, J lost 2 bases, and 7 bases stayed unmatched. Per the germline V gene, CDR1 is SGHNT and CDR2 is YYREEE (reference sequence). This CDR3 has 15 amino acids. In DNA form, the CDR3 reads TGTGCCAGCAGCCCGCAGACTAGCTCCACAGATACGCAGTATTTT. This translates into CASSPQTSSTDTQYF.